This T cell receptor beta chain was sequenced in a study of T-cell reconstitution after alpha-beta-depleted transplantation in children. Details on this clonotype: Its specificity is unknown.

This sample's TCRbeta library carried unique molecular identifier barcodes. TCRdb reprocessed the PCR reads with MiXCR, giving one entry per CDR3 protein. This sample has 500,000 to 750,000 distinct CDR3 sequences; over 10% occur once, and the top ten carry over 2%. V dropped 5 bases and J dropped 1; count of bases not matched to a gene: 7. Germline V gene lookup returns CDR1 SGHTA and CDR2 FQGTGA. The CDR3 sequence is 15 residues long. Whole-study results and caveats: For some patients, TCRbeta diversity was high at day 60 because of recipient T cells and thymic progenitors that survived. Expanded graft clones numbering several hundred reportedly gave rise to alpha-beta T cells about two months after transplant.

The receptor was isolated from a male patient under 18 who had a stem cell transplant for acute myeloid leukemia, so the T cells may come from the graft donor. This chain links TRBV7-3 with TRBJ2-7; 8 positions match TRBD2. The sequences come from PBMCs, mostly from graft donor cells, collected 360 days after TCRalphabeta/CD19-depleted stem cell transplant. The CDR3 coding sequence is TGTGCCAGCAGCCCCCATAGCGGGAAGTCCTACGAGCAGTACTTC. Residues: CASSPHSGKSYEQYF. The whole variable domain, filled in from reference TRBV7-3 and TRBJ2-7, reads GAGVSQTPSNKVTEKGKYVELRCDPISGHTALYWYRQSLGQGPEFLIYFQGTGAADDSGLPNDRFFAVRPEGSVSTLKIQRTERGDSAVYLCASSPHSGKSYEQYFGPGTRLTVT.